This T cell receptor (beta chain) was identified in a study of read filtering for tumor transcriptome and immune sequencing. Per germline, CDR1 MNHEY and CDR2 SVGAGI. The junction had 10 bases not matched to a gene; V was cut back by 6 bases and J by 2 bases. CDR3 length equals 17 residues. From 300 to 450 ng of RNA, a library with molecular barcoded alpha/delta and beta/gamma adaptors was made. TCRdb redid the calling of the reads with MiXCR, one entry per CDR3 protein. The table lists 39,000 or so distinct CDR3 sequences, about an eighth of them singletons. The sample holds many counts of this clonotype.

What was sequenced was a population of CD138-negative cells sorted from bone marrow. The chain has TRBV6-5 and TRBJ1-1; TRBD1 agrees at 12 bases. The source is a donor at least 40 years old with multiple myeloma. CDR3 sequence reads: CASRSGTGGSDNTEAFF. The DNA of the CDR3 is TGTGCCAGCAGGTCCGGGACAGGGGGCTCCGATAACACTGAAGCTTTCTTT.